This T cell receptor beta chain was profiled in a study of cytomegalovirus exposure and HLA in healthy donors. Researchers ran the PCR with 60 Vbeta and 13 Jbeta primers. TCRdb's table, derived via immunoSEQ multiplex PCR, lists solely in-frame clones and lacks some. This sample contains 130,000 or so clones. Sequencing used PBMCs. The receptor comes from a woman between 35 and 50 years old in good health and CMV-seropositive.

In nucleotides, the CDR3 is TGCGCCAGCAGCCAAGATGCCGGGGTGTCCTACGAGCAGTACTTC. Protein product: CASSQDAGVSYEQYF. The rearrangement links TRBV4-3 to TRBJ2-7; weak D call: TRBD2 (5 bases). V shed 0 bases and J shed 1 base, with 10 bases lying between them. The CDR3 extends over 15 amino acids. The germline gives CDR1 LGHNA, CDR2 YSLEER.